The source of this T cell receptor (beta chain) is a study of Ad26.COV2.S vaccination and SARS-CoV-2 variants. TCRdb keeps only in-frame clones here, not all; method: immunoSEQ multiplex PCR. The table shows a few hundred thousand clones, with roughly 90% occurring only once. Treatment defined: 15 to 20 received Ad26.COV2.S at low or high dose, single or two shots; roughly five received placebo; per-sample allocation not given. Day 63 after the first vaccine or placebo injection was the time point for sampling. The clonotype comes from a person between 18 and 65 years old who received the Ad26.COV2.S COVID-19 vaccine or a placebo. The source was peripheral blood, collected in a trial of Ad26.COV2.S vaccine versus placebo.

The CDR3: CASSAQGAEGANVLTF. CDR3 coding DNA: TGTGCCAGCAGTGCACAGGGGGCCGAAGGGGCCAACGTCCTGACTTTC. J is TRBJ2-6 and V is TRBV6-1; the match to TRBD1 covers 9 bases. Unmatched junction bases numbered 5, after V lost 4 bases and J lost 4 bases. Germline V gene data show CDR1 as MNHNS and CDR2 as SASEGT. This CDR3 is 16 amino acids long.